A single sample is the source of the 21 T cell receptor beta chains below, sequenced in a study of identical twins. TCRdb itself ran the 5' RACE reads through MiXCR, one entry per CDR3 protein. The repertoire holds 500,000 or so distinct CDR3 sequences, with roughly an eighth as singletons. These same data were also listed under a study on yellow fever vaccine responses in identical twins.

The sequencing sample was made of CD4+ T cells sorted from blood. The receptors stem from a woman between 18 and 29 years old in good health.

The CDR3 loop reads CASSQSSGGQGTQYF. Written as DNA, the CDR3 is TGTGCCAGCAGCCAATCTAGCGGGGGGCAGGGGACCCAGTACTTC. This chain links TRBV3-1 with TRBJ2-5; 11 nucleotides line up with TRBD2. V was clipped by 2 bases and J by 7 bases; unmatched bases: 6. The germline gives CDR1 LGHDT, CDR2 YNNKEL (reference sequence). The CDR3 length is 15 residues.

This clonotype was detected ten times or more. The rearrangement uses TRBV20-1 and TRBJ2-1; the match to TRBD2 covers 12 bases. From germline, CDR1 is DFQATT and CDR2 SNEGSKA (reference sequence). The J segment lost 5 bases and the V segment lost 3 bases, leaving 14 bases of the junction unmatched. The CDR3 runs to 18 residues. The DNA of the CDR3 is TGCAGTGCTAGTATTGGTCTAGCGGGAGGGCCGATTCACAATGAGCAGTTCTTC. Protein product: CSASIGLAGGPIHNEQFF.

This clonotype occurred a few times. This chain uses TRBV11-2 with TRBJ2-4; D gene uncertain. Per germline, CDR1 SGHAT and CDR2 FQNNGV. V was cut by 0 bases and J by 2 bases, with 17 bases left in between. This CDR3 has 18 amino acids. The CDR3 sequence is CASSLDLLLLGTKNIQYF. The CDR3 nucleotides are TGTGCCAGCAGCTTAGATCTACTGTTGCTGGGGACCAAAAACATTCAGTACTTC.

The V gene is TRBV6-5, the J gene TRBJ1-6; 7 nucleotides match TRBD1. The V and J ends lost 4 bases and 1 base, in that order; junction bases with no gene match: 13. This CDR3 is 19 amino acids long. The germline V gene encodes CDR1 MNHEY and CDR2 SVGAGI. Written as DNA, the CDR3 is TGTGCCAGCAGTTCCACTCGTCCGGGACAGCGATCCTATAATTCACCCCTCCACTTT. Translation: CASSSTRPGQRSYNSPLHF.

The rearrangement links TRBV27 to TRBJ1-5; the D is unclear. The V and J ends lost 5 bases and 2 bases respectively, with 13 bases between them. The CDR3 spans 15 residues. Per germline, CDR1 MNHEY and CDR2 SMNVEV (reference sequence). DNA for the CDR3: TGTGCCAGCAGTCCCGGTACAATGGGCAATCAGCCCCAGCATTTT. This encodes CASSPGTMGNQPQHF.

This clonotype was detected a few times. The V call is TRBV5-1, the J call TRBJ2-5; unclear D gene. The V gene's germline CDR1 is SGHRS and CDR2 YFSETQ. The CDR3 extends over 11 amino acids. V dropped 0 bases and J dropped 13 bases, with 10 bases sitting between them. The CDR3 DNA sequence: TGCGCCAGCAGCTTGGATGGGCCTCCGTACTTC. Translating gives CASSLDGPPYF. Together with reference TRBV5-1 and TRBJ2-5, the CDR3 gives the full variable domain: KAGVTQTPRYLIKTRGQQVTLSCSPISGHRSVSWYQQTPGQGLQFLFEYFSETQRNKGNFPGRFSGRQFSNSRSEMNVSTLELGDSALYLCASSLDGPPYFGPGTRLLVL.

The chain is built from TRBV3-1 and TRBJ2-5, with 8 bases identical to TRBD2. CDR3 length: 14 amino acids. V was pared by 6 bases and J by 1 base, with 4 bases of the junction left unmatched. Germline lookup yields CDR1 LGHDT and CDR2 YNNKEL (reference sequence). This CDR3 is CASRRSGGQETQYF. In DNA, the CDR3 is TGTGCCAGCAGAAGGAGCGGGGGCCAAGAGACCCAGTACTTC.

The chain combines TRBV7-8 with TRBJ2-3, with D perhaps TRBD2 (5 bases). The length of the CDR3 is 17 residues. Germline V gene lookup returns CDR1 SGHVS and CDR2 FQNEAQ. The ends were cut back, 4 bases at V and 0 bases at J, with 17 bases in the middle. The CDR3 is CASSSDLGGGSTDTQYF. The CDR3 DNA follows: TGTGCCAGCAGCTCAGACCTTGGAGGCGGGAGCACAGATACGCAGTATTTT.

This clonotype was seen a few times. The V and J genes are TRBV7-2 and TRBJ2-7; 7 nucleotides line up with TRBD2. The CDR3 is 14 amino acids. Germline CDR1 reads SGHTA; CDR2 reads FQGNSA. Germline trimming cut 5 bases from V and 2 bases from J; bases unmatched to any gene: 6. The CDR3 DNA sequence: TGTGCCAGCAGCAAACGAGCGGGGCCCTACGAGCAGTACTTC. Protein sequence: CASSKRAGPYEQYF.

This clonotype was counted only a few times. The chain uses TRBV7-8 and TRBJ2-1, with TRBD2 as a possible D gene (5 bases). V lost 1 base to trimming and J lost 1 base, with 8 bases between them. Germline V CDR1 and CDR2: SGHVS, FQNEAQ. This CDR3 is 15 amino acids long. The CDR3: CASSLDGLSYNEQFF. In nucleotides, the CDR3 is TGTGCCAGCAGCTTAGATGGACTTTCCTACAATGAGCAGTTCTTC.

The gene calls are TRBV18 and TRBJ2-3; 9 bases map to TRBD1. The CDR3 extends over 17 amino acids. The germline V gene has CDR1 KGHSH and CDR2 LQKENI. Unmatched junction bases numbered 12, after V lost 4 bases and J lost 4 bases. The chain's CDR3 is CASSRRPGQGLPDTQYF. The CDR3 DNA sequence: TGTGCCAGCTCACGGCGTCCGGGACAGGGATTACCAGATACGCAGTATTTT.

This clonotype was counted ten times or more. V is TRBV12-3 or TRBV12-4 and J is TRBJ1-1; 7 positions match TRBD1. V lost 6 bases and J lost 0; bases outside the gene matches: 4. This CDR3 is built from 14 residues. The CDR3 sequence is CASSRGQMNTEAFF. In DNA, the CDR3 is TGTGCCAGCAGCCGGGGACAGATGAACACTGAAGCTTTCTTT.

This clonotype was detected only a few times. The chain combines TRBV7-2 with TRBJ2-7; possible D gene TRBD2, 6 bases. The CDR3 is 14 amino acids. Germline V CDR1 and CDR2: SGHTA, FQGNSA. V was cut by 1 base and J by 13 bases, with 20 bases left in between. In DNA form, the CDR3 reads TGTGCCAGCAGCTTAGGGCGGGGCTTGGGGGGTTCATACTTC. Amino acids: CASSLGRGLGGSYF. Variable domain in full (rest from reference TRBV7-2 and TRBJ2-7): GAGVSQSPSNKVTEKGKDVELRCDPISGHTALYWYRQSLGQGLEFLIYFQGNSAPDKSGLPSDRFSAERTGGSVSTLTIQRTQQEDSAVYLCASSLGRGLGGSYFGPGTRLTVT.

This clonotype has just a few counts. The gene calls are TRBV20-1 and TRBJ2-5, with no clear D. Germline V gene data show CDR1 as DFQATT and CDR2 as SNEGSKA (reference sequence). The CDR3 has 12 amino acids. Trimming pared 6 bases from V and 5 bases from J, leaving 13 bases between. CDR3 protein: CSAGPRLETQYF. The CDR3 DNA is TGCAGTGCAGGACCGCGTCTCGAGACCCAGTACTTC.

This clonotype was seen only a few times. The chain carries TRBV6-2 or TRBV6-3 and TRBJ2-6; 9 bases align to TRBD1. CDR3 length equals 15 residues. V lost 6 bases to trimming and J lost 6 bases; unmatched junction nucleotides: 6. The germline gives CDR1 MNHEY, CDR2 SVGEGT. CDR3 sequence reads: CASSGTGGLANVLTF. The CDR3 nucleotides read TGTGCCAGCAGCGGAACAGGGGGCTTGGCCAACGTCCTGACTTTC.

This chain connects TRBV7-8 to TRBJ2-1; 14 nucleotides agree with TRBD2. This CDR3 comprises 17 residues. V shed 8 bases and J 3 bases; nucleotides not matched to a gene: 9. Germline V lookup: CDR1 SGHVS, CDR2 FQNEAQ. In nucleotides, the CDR3 is TGTGCCAGCTGTAGGACTAGCGGGGGGTTAGGCTACAATGAGCAGTTCTTC. Protein product: CASCRTSGGLGYNEQFF.

This clonotype was seen more than once but under ten times. The chain is built from TRBV11-2 and TRBJ2-2; no clear D. The germline CDR1 and CDR2 sequences are SGHAT and FQNNGV. Trimming removed 4 bases from V and 7 bases from J, with 19 bases in between. The CDR3 extends over 16 amino acids. In DNA, the CDR3 is TGTGCCAGCAGCTCCTACTCGGGTCCCAAGGGCGGGGAGCTGTTTTTT. This encodes CASSSYSGPKGGELFF. Full variable domain (rest looked up from reference TRBV11-2 and TRBJ2-2): EAGVAQSPRYKIIEKRQSVAFWCNPISGHATLYWYQQILGQGPKLLIQFQNNGVVDDSQLPKDRFSAERLKGVDSTLKIQPAKLEDSAVYLCASSSYSGPKGGELFFGEGSRLTVL.

This clonotype showed up many times. The genes are TRBV5-1 and TRBJ2-7, with TRBD2 identical over 8 bases. The CDR3 length is 16 residues. The junction had 11 bases not matched to a gene; V was cut back by 5 bases and J by 1 base. CDR1 SGHRS and CDR2 YFSETQ come from the germline V gene. CDR3 DNA sequence: TGCGCCAGCAGTTTTAATTTAGCGGGGTATTCCTACGAGCAGTACTTC. Translation gives CASSFNLAGYSYEQYF.

In this sample, this clonotype turned up many times. The rearrangement links TRBV9 to TRBJ2-3; a possible D gene is TRBD1 (5 bases). The CDR3 is made up of 14 amino acids. V lost 2 bases to trimming and J lost 1 base, with 8 bases between them. The germline V gene encodes CDR1 SGDLS and CDR2 YYNGEE. Here the CDR3 reads CASSVDSGTDTQYF. CDR3 in DNA: TGTGCCAGCAGCGTCGACAGCGGCACAGATACGCAGTATTTT.

This clonotype appeared a few times. The chain recombines TRBV7-2 with TRBJ2-3; D unresolved. Germline V gene lookup returns CDR1 SGHTA and CDR2 FQGNSA. V was shortened by 5 bases and J by 1 base, with 10 bases between the two germline ends. The CDR3 runs to 14 residues. The CDR3 DNA follows: TGTGCCAGCAGCCACACGGTTGGCACAGATACGCAGTATTTT. Residues: CASSHTVGTDTQYF.

Here the CDR3 reads CASSPGPSSTDTQYF. As DNA, the CDR3 is TGCGCCAGCAGCCCCGGGCCCAGCAGCACAGATACGCAGTATTTT. The chain has TRBV5-1 and TRBJ2-3, with unresolved D. Germline lookup yields CDR1 SGHRS and CDR2 YFSETQ. The V end was cut by 4 bases, the J end by 0 bases, with 12 bases between. The CDR3 is 15 residues long.